Described below is a single T cell receptor beta chain sequence and its context. The data originate from a study of blood T cell repertoires in COVID-19. In the original processing: Researchers report that nucleated cell counts were estimated from reference gene primer amplification. Method: immunoSEQ multiplex PCR; TCRdb's copy keeps in-frame clones and lacks some. The V and J calls and clone size come from that table; D and trimming were worked out from the DNA. This repertoire shows some 350,000 clones, approximately 90% found once; its top ten account for around 3.3%. CDR1 and CDR2 (germline): SNHLY, FYNNEI. The J segment lost 1 base and the V segment lost 2 bases, leaving 7 bases of the junction unmatched. The CDR3 has 17 amino acids.

The TCR was taken from a woman aged 18-29 years who had recovered from COVID-19. The rearrangement links TRBV2 to TRBJ1-4, with 7 nucleotides matching TRBD1. Source material: peripheral blood. CDR3 sequence reads: CASSERGQGVTNEKLFF. In DNA, the CDR3 is TGTGCCAGCAGTGAAAGGGGTCAGGGGGTAACTAATGAAAAACTGTTTTTT.